One and the same sample provided the 9 T cell receptor beta chains below, sequenced in a study of Ad26.COV2.S vaccination and SARS-CoV-2 variants. Treatment given: around 19 received Ad26.COV2.S at low or high dose, single or two shots; a few received placebo; per-sample allocation not given. Samples came from day 63 after the first vaccine or placebo injection. TCRdb's table, derived via immunoSEQ multiplex PCR, lists solely in-frame clones and lacks some. This sample has over 400,000 clones; 92% occur once, and the top ten carry roughly 1.7%. The sequenced sample was peripheral blood, obtained in a trial of Ad26.COV2.S vaccine versus placebo. The receptors stem from a person between 18 and 65 years old who received the Ad26.COV2.S COVID-19 vaccine or a placebo.

On this clone: This sample includes further DNA sequences coding for the same CDR3. V usage is TRBV5-1 and J usage is TRBJ2-7; maybe TRBD1 (5 bases). V dropped 3 bases and J dropped 7 bases, with 23 bases sitting between them. This CDR3 contains 16 residues. Germline V lookup: CDR1 SGHRS, CDR2 YFSETQ. In DNA form, the CDR3 reads TGCGCCAGCAGCTCCTCCAGGGAAATTTCCCCATATGAGCAGTACTTC. Amino acids: CASSSSREISPYEQYF.

V gene TRBV7-9 combines with J gene TRBJ1-1; D ambiguous. Trimming removed 3 bases at V and 4 bases at J, with 15 bases between. The CDR3 has 15 residues. The germline gives CDR1 SEHNR, CDR2 FQNEAQ (reference sequence). The chain's CDR3 is CASSFSRRRGTEAFF. CDR3 nucleotides: TGTGCCAGCAGCTTCTCTCGGCGGAGAGGCACTGAAGCTTTCTTT.

This rearrangement joins TRBV6-2 or TRBV6-3 to TRBJ2-1; TRBD1 might be the D (6 bases). Germline V gene sequence: CDR1 MNHEY, CDR2 SVGEGT. Trimming shortened V by 2 bases and J by 14 bases, and 22 bases separated the two germline ends. The CDR3 is made up of 15 amino acids. The CDR3 sequence is CASSYQRTGTNVEFF. The CDR3 nucleotides are TGTGCCAGCAGTTACCAGAGAACAGGGACCAACGTTGAGTTCTTC.

This chain connects TRBV27 to TRBJ2-7, with 8 bases aligning to TRBD1. J gave up 0 bases and V 3 bases, and 4 bases lay outside the gene matches. Germline V CDR1 and CDR2: MNHEY, SMNVEV (reference sequence). This CDR3 is built from 15 residues. DNA for the CDR3: TGTGCCAGCAGTTTTTGGGACAGGAGCTCCTACGAGCAGTACTTC. Encoded protein: CASSFWDRSSYEQYF.

This clone was seen a few times. The chain recombines TRBV5-4 with TRBJ2-3; D uncertain. The CDR3 totals 14 residues. The V gene lost 3 bases and the J gene lost 2 bases, with 10 bases spanning the gap. CDR1 is SGHNT, CDR2 YYREEE, per germline (reference sequence). CDR3 residues: CASSSALNTDTQYF. CDR3 sequence (DNA): TGTGCCAGCAGCTCAGCCCTCAACACAGATACGCAGTATTTT.

The chain employs TRBV2 and TRBJ2-3; D is possibly TRBD2 (6 bases). Germline-derived CDR1 and CDR2 are SNHLY and FYNNEI. The V and J ends lost 3 bases and 2 bases respectively, with 9 bases between them. The length of the CDR3 is 14 residues. CDR3 coding DNA: TGTGCCAGCAGTGAGGGACTCTCCACAGATACGCAGTATTTT. It specifies CASSEGLSTDTQYF.

This clone was seen once. The V and J genes are TRBV19 and TRBJ2-1; D is ambiguous. CDR1 and CDR2 (germline): LNHDA, SQIVND (reference sequence). The CDR3 spans 15 residues. The ends were cut back, 2 bases at V and 6 bases at J, with 14 bases in the middle. The CDR3 loop reads CASSITRWPTNEQFF. The CDR3 coding sequence is TGTGCCAGTAGTATAACGAGATGGCCAACCAATGAGCAGTTCTTC.

The CDR3 DNA sequence: TGCAGTGCTCGACAGGAAGAGACCCAGTACTTC. The encoded protein is CSARQEETQYF. V gene TRBV20-1 combines with J gene TRBJ2-5, with a weak D call TRBD1 (6 bases). Trimming shortened V by 5 bases and J by 3 bases, and 7 bases separated the two germline ends. Germline V gene lookup returns CDR1 DFQATT and CDR2 SNEGSKA (reference sequence). The CDR3 is 11 amino acids.

The CDR3 loop is CASSPQGQGGYEQYF. CDR3 coding DNA: TGTGCCAGCTCACCACAAGGACAGGGGGGCTACGAGCAGTACTTC. The chain employs TRBV18 and TRBJ2-7; 10 bases align to TRBD1. Germline assignment: CDR1 KGHSH and CDR2 LQKENI. With V trimmed by 1 base and J by 3 bases, 3 bases remained unmatched. The CDR3 runs 15 residues.